This T cell receptor (beta chain) was captured by sequencing in a study of monozygotic twins with inflammatory bowel disease. Study-wide results and caveats: Differing immunosuppressive treatments may have added variability to patient repertoires.

This CDR3 is 13 amino acids long. Remarks on this clonotype: Its antigen remains unknown.

Template-switch reactions added UMIs with a 6-nucleotide sample barcode. With the 5' RACE reads reprocessed, TCRdb shows one record per CDR3 protein and no DNA. The sample data list some 200,000 distinct CDR3 sequences. This TCR derives from a human donor with ulcerative colitis or Crohn's disease, or a healthy co-twin of an affected twin (not recorded which). V and J are TRBV12-3 or TRBV12-4 and TRBJ2-1; TCRdb reports TRBD2, a call that lacks DNA to check it against. The sequencing input was blood. The CDR3 sequence is CASSGLAGDNKFF.